This T cell receptor beta chain was observed in a study of T cells after posttransplantation cyclophosphamide. Whole-study results and caveats: Donor CD8+ memory clones often dominated recipient blood repertoires at later times.

TCRdb's table, derived via immunoSEQ multiplex PCR, lists solely in-frame clones and lacks some. The sample includes about 6,800 clones, 92% seen only once; the top ten take around an eighth. In the case of this clone: Its matching antigen is unknown.

A marrow graft followed busulfan-fludarabine conditioning, with cyclophosphamide on days +3 and +4. The V end lost 5 bases, the J end lost 1 base, and 15 bases lay between the germline ends. The CDR3 extends over 16 amino acids. The germline gives CDR1 LGHNA, CDR2 YSLEER. The receptor's source is a female patient aged 45-60 years who received an allogeneic stem cell transplant from a related donor, was CMV-positive, and had no GVHD. Part of the T cells may come from the graft donor. The chain uses TRBV4-3 and TRBJ1-5; perhaps TRBD1 as D (6 bases). The source was PBMCs, collected roughly 190 weeks after allogeneic stem cell transplant with posttransplant cyclophosphamide. CDR3 protein: CASSEGPRGSNQPQHF. CDR3 nucleotide sequence: TGCGCCAGCAGCGAAGGGCCGAGGGGGAGCAATCAGCCCCAGCATTTT.